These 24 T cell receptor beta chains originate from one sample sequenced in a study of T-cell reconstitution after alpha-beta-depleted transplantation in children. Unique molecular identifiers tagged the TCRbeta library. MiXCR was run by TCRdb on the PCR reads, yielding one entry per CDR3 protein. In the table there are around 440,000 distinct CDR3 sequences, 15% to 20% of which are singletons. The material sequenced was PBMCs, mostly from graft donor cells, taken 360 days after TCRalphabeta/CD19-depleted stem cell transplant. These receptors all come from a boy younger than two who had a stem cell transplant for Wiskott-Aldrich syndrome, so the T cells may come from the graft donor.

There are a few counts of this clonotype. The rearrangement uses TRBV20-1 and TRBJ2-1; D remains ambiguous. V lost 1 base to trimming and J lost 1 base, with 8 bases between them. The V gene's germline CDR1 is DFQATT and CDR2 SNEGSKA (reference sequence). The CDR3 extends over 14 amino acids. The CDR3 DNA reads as TGCAGTGCTAGAGTAGTAGGGTCCTACAATGAGCAGTTCTTC. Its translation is CSARVVGSYNEQFF.

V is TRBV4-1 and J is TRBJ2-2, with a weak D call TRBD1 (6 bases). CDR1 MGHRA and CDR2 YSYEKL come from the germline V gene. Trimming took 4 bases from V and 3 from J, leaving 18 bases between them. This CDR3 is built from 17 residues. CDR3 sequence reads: CASSPLGQISYTGELFF. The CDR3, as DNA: TGCGCCAGCAGCCCGTTAGGACAGATAAGTTACACCGGGGAGCTGTTTTTT.

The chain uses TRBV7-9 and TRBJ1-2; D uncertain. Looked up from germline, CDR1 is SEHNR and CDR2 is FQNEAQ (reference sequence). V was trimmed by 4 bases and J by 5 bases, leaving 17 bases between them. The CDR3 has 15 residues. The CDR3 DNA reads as TGTGCCAGCAGCTCCGGAGGAGGAGGACTATATGGCTACACCTTC. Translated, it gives CASSSGGGGLYGYTF.

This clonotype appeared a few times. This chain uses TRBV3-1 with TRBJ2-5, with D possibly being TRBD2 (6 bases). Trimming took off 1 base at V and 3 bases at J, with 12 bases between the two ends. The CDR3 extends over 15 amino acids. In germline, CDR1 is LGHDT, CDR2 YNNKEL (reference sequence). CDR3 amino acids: CASSQASRREETQYF. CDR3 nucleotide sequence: TGTGCCAGCAGCCAAGCCTCAAGGAGGGAAGAGACCCAGTACTTC.

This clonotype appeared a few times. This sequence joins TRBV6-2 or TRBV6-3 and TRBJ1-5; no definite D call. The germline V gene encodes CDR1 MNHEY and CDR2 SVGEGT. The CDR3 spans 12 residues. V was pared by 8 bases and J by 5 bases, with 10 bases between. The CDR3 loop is CASSTLYQPQHF. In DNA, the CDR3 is TGTGCCAGCTCGACCCTGTATCAGCCCCAGCATTTT.

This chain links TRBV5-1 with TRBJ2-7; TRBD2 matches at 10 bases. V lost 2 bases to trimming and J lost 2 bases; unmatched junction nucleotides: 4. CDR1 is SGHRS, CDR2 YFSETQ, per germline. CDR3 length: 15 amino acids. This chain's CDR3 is CASSLGLAEPYEQYF. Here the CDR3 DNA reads TGCGCCAGCAGCTTAGGACTAGCGGAGCCCTACGAGCAGTACTTC.

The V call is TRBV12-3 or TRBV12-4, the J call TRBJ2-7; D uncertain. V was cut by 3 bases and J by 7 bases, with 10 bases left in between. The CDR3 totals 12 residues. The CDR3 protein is CASSFALGEQYF. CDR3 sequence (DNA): TGTGCCAGCAGTTTTGCCCTTGGAGAGCAGTACTTC.

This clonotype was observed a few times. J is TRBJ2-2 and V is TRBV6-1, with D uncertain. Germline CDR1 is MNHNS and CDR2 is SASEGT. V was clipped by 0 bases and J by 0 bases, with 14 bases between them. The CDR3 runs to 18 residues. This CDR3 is CASSEAPLKTANTGELFF. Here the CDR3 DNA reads TGTGCCAGCAGTGAAGCGCCTTTGAAGACTGCGAACACCGGGGAGCTGTTTTTT.

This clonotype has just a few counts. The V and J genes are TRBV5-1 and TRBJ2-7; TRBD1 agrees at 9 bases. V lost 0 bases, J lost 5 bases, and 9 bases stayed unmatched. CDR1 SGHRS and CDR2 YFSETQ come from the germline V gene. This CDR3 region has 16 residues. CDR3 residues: CASSLGTGTGTNEQYF. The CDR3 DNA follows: TGCGCCAGCAGCTTGGGGACCGGGACAGGGACGAACGAGCAGTACTTC.

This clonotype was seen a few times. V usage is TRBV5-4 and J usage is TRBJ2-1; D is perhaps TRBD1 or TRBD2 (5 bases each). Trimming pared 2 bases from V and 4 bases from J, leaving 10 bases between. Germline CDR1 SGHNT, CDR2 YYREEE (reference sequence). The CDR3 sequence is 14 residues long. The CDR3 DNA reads TGTGCCAGCAGCTTACGGGGCCTATACAATGAGCAGTTCTTC. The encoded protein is CASSLRGLYNEQFF.

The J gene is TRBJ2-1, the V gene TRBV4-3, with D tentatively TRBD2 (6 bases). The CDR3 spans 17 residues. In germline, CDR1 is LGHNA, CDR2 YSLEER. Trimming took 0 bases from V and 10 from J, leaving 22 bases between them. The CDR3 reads CASSQDLFWDSPTEQFF. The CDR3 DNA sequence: TGCGCCAGCAGCCAAGATCTGTTTTGGGACTCACCCACAGAGCAGTTCTTC.

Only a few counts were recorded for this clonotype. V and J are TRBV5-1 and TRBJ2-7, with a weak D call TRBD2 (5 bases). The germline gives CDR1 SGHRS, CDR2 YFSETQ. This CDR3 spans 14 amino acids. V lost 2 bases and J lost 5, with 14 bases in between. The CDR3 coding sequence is TGCGCCAGCAGCTTACGGGGTTCTTTCGACGAGCAGTACTTC. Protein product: CASSLRGSFDEQYF.

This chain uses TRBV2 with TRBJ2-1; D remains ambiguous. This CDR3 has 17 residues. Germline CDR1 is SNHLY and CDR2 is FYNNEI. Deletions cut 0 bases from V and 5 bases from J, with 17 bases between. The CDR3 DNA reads TGTGCCAGCAGTGAAGCCCCTGGACGAATAGGCCACAATGAGCAGTTCTTC. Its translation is CASSEAPGRIGHNEQFF. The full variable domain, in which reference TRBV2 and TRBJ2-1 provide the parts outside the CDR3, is EPEVTQTPSHQVTQMGQEVILRCVPISNHLYFYWYRQILGQKVEFLVSFYNNEISEKSEIFDDQFSVERPDGSNFTLKIRSTKLEDSAMYFCASSEAPGRIGHNEQFFGPGTRLTVL.

CDR3 residues: CASSQDTGQNYEQYF. The CDR3 region has the DNA TGCGCCAGCAGCCAAGACACTGGACAAAACTACGAGCAGTACTTC. The rearrangement uses TRBV4-3 and TRBJ2-7; the D gene is possibly TRBD1 (5 bases). CDR1 is LGHNA and CDR2 is YSLEER in the germline V gene. CDR3 size: 15 residues. The V end lost 0 bases, the J end lost 3 bases, and 12 bases lay between the germline ends.

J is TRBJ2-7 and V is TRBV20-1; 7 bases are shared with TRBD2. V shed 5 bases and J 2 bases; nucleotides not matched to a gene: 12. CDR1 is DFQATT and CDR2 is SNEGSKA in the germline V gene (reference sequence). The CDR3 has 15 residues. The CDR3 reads CSAGRGGLLTYEQYF. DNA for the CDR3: TGCAGTGCTGGCCGCGGGGGACTGTTAACCTACGAGCAGTACTTC.

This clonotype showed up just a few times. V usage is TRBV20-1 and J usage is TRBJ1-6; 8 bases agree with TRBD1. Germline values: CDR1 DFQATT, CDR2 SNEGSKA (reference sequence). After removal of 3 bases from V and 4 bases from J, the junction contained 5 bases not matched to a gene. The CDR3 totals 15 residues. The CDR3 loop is CSARGQENYNSPLHF. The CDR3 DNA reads TGCAGTGCTAGGGGACAGGAGAATTATAATTCACCCCTCCACTTT.

The CDR3 sequence is CASSRGLAGGNTGELFF. CDR3 coding DNA: TGTGCCAGCAGCCGGGGACTAGCGGGGGGGAACACCGGGGAGCTGTTTTTT. The J gene is TRBJ2-2, the V gene TRBV7-6, with 15 nucleotides matching TRBD2. This CDR3 spans 17 amino acids. V dropped 5 bases and J dropped 1; count of bases not matched to a gene: 2. Germline lookup yields CDR1 SGHVS and CDR2 FNYEAQ.

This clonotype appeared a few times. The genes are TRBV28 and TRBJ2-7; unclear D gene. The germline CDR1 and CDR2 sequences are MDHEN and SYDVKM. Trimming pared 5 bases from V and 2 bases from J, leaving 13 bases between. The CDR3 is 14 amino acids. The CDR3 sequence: CASSPAKTPYEQYF. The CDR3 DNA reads TGTGCCAGCAGTCCAGCGAAGACCCCCTACGAGCAGTACTTC.

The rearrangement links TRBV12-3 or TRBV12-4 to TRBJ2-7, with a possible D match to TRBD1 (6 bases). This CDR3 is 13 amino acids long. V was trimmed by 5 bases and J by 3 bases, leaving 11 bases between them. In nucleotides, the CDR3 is TGTGCCAGCAGTGGGGGCCCCCTCTACGAGCAGTACTTC. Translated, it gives CASSGGPLYEQYF.

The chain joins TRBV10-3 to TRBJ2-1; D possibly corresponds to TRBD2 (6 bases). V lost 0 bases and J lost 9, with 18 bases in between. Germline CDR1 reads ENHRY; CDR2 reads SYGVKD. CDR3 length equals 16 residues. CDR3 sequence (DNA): TGTGCCATCAGTGAGTCGATGGCTAAGAACGGGGGTGAGCAGTTCTTC. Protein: CAISESMAKNGGEQFF.

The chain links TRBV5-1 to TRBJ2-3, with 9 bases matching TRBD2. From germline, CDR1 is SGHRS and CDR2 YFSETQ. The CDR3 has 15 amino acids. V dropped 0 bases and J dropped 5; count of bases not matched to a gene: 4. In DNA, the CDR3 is TGCGCCAGCAGCTTGGGCGGGGGGGCCGTAGATACGCAGTATTTT. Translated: CASSLGGGAVDTQYF.

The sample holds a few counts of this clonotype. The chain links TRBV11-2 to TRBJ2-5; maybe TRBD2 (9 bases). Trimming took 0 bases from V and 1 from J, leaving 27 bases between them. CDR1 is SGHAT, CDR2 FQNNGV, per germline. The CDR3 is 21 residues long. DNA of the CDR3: TGTGCCAGCAGCTTAGAGGGACAGGAGATAACTAGCGGGTGTTCCCAAGAGACCCAGTACTTC. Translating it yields CASSLEGQEITSGCSQETQYF.

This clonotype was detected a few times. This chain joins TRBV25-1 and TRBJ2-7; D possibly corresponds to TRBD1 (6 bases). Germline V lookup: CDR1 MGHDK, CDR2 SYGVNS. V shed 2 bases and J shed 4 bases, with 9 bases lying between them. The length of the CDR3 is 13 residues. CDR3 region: CASSEGGAYEQYF. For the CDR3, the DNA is TGTGCCAGCAGTGAAGGGGGCGCGTACGAGCAGTACTTC.

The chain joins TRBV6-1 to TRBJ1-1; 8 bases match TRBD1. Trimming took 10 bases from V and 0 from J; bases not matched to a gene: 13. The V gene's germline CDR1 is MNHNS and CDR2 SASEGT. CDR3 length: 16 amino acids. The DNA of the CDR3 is TGTGCCACCTCCCACAGGGGGTACCTCATGAACACTGAAGCTTTCTTT. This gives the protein CATSHRGYLMNTEAFF.